This section outlines one T cell receptor beta chain sequence together with its context. The specificity of this receptor is unknown. No base quality information exists; no much larger clone differs at one position. This specimen belongs to a study of blood T cell repertoires in COVID-19 (dated by TCRdb to 2018 to 2021). Study-level background: The collaborator samples originated in the United States, Italy and Spain and spanned the acute and convalescent phases of COVID-19. The prospective study material was composed of cDNA or gDNA derived from T cells, B-cell-depleted T cells, or PBMCs. Subjects who had been exposed to COVID-19, were actively infected with it, or had recovered from it provided the deeply sampled blood TCRbeta repertoires that made up the dataset. The repertoires were released in a freely available public database intended as a resource for research on the immune response to SARS-CoV-2. The samples were drawn from the first 160 participants of the ongoing ImmuneRACE study and from roughly 1,300 subjects provided by 6 global collaborators. Sample metadata almost always included a de-identified subject ID, COVID-19 status, age in years and sex. Where available, HLA class I and class II types were taken from metadata supplied by the sample provider and were not determined by assay-based typing.

The immunoSEQ Assay, a bias-controlled multiplex PCR, was used to amplify TCRbeta CDR3 regions from genomic DNA. The original methods were these. The number of nucleated cells in each sample was estimated from the amplification of reference gene primers within the assay. To quantify the absolute abundance of each unique TCRbeta CDR3 rearrangement, sequence reads were collapsed and filtered. For each sample, productive Simpson clonality was calculated as the square root of Simpson's diversity index over productive rearrangements. TCRdb mirrors the immuneACCESS table, restricted to in-frame sequences. Some clones are absent from its copies; in checked studies, under half trace to an unresolved V gene, and the reason for the others is unknown. V and J calls and clone size are as listed in that table; D and trimming were resolved from the DNA. The sample table shows about 200,000 clones, and about 90% are seen once. The leading ten clones occupy 1.5% of the sample.

The germline V gene (reference sequence) provides CDR1 LNHDA and CDR2 SQIVND. V sheds 7 bases and J sheds 0 bases, leaving 7 bases between their ends. Reading from cysteine to phenylalanine, the CDR3 counts 13 amino acids. Solely the CDR3 DNA is kept, with 39 bases framed from the first base. Beyond this particular receptor, the publication reports: How much clinical and demographic metadata was included differed by source and by participant, and the metadata was provided uncurated.

The collaborating institutions used their own protocols to collect whole blood in K2EDTA tubes. Collaborator samples were shipped for TCRbeta analysis as frozen whole blood, isolated PBMCs, or DNA extracted from either sample type. The V gene is TRBV19 and the J gene is TRBJ1-5; the D gene lacks a confident call. This TCR derives from a man younger than 35 with active or convalescent COVID-19. The sequenced material came from peripheral blood. The CDR3: CASNSYSNQPQHF. The sequenced DNA: TGTGCCAGTAACAGTTATAGCAATCAGCCCCAGCATTTT.